The clone carrying this T cell receptor beta chain was observed a few times. Its antigen remains unidentified. Trimming pared 3 bases from V and 8 bases from J, leaving 22 bases between. The CDR3 consists of 15 residues. CDR1 DFQATT and CDR2 SNEGSKA come from the germline V gene (reference sequence). This specimen comes from a study of response to subunit inactivated influenza vaccine. Study-level results: Each seasonal influenza vaccination, the authors suggested, recruits few new T cells.

In TCRdb, the RT-PCR reads were re-called with MiXCR into one record per CDR3 protein. The sample lists hundreds of thousands of distinct CDR3 sequences; about 7.6% were seen once. The chain has TRBV20-1 and TRBJ1-2; TRBD1 is a possible D gene (5 bases). The clonotype originates from a man between 50 and 75 years old who received an inactivated influenza vaccine. Sequenced here: PBMCs from blood, sampled roughly 24 months after vaccination. CDR3 in amino acids: CSASGGTQSLGGYTF. The CDR3 nucleotides are TGCAGTGCTAGTGGGGGGACCCAATCTTTGGGGGGCTACACCTTC.